This TCR beta chain was obtained from a study of beta chain features in type 1 diabetes. This clone was detected only once. Its antigen is unknown. The study reverse transcribed the entire isolated RNA, so it sequenced expressed TCRB transcripts. The table came from immunoSEQ multiplex PCR; TCRdb's copy has only in-frame clones and leaves some out. The data show hundreds of thousands of clones, about an eighth seen once. The study's findings and limits: The naive, central memory and Treg TCRB repertoires looked more alike in patients than they did in healthy donors.

This CDR3 is 19 amino acids long. CDR1 is SGDLS, CDR2 YYNGEE, per germline. V lost 4 bases, J lost 5 bases, and 13 bases stayed unmatched. Sequenced: naive CD4+ T cells from blood. The receptor comes from a woman between 18 and 30 years old in good health. The V and J genes are TRBV9 and TRBJ2-1; 15 bases map to TRBD2. The CDR3 bases are TGTGCCAGCAGCTCGGGACTAGCGGGAGGAGTACCGGTTCACAATGAGCAGTTCTTC. Protein: CASSSGLAGGVPVHNEQFF.